One and the same sample provided the 9 T cell receptor beta chains below, sequenced in a study of graft-versus-host responses after intestinal transplantation. Their antigen targets remain unknown. Profiled with immunoSEQ multiplex PCR; TCRdb holds only in-frame clones, not every one. The sample lists tens of thousands of clones, about 94% seen once, with roughly 0.17% in the top ten. The sequencing here drew on unstimulated CD4+ T cells sorted from spleen or lymph node cells, taken before transplant. These receptors originate from a human donor who was the organ donor for an intestinal transplant.

The genes are TRBV12-5 and TRBJ1-5; unclear D gene. The CDR3 totals 15 residues. Trimming pared 0 bases from V and 7 bases from J, leaving 13 bases between. Germline lookup yields CDR1 LGHNT and CDR2 FRNRAP. CDR3 region: CASGLVLTDGQPQHF. The CDR3 DNA sequence: TGTGCTAGTGGTTTGGTACTAACAGATGGGCAGCCCCAGCATTTT.

The rearrangement links TRBV6-5 to TRBJ1-6; no reliable D call. Deletions cut 4 bases from V and 7 bases from J, with 14 bases between. Looked up from germline, CDR1 is MNHEY and CDR2 is SVGAGI. The CDR3 has 15 amino acids. The CDR3 DNA reads as TGTGCCAGCAGTTTTTTAGCCAGTCCAAATTCACCCCTCCACTTT. This translates into CASSFLASPNSPLHF.

The V gene is TRBV5-8, the J gene TRBJ1-4, with 7 bases that match TRBD1. J was trimmed by 8 bases and V by 2 bases; bases with no gene match: 0. The germline CDR1 and CDR2 sequences are SGHTS and YDEGEE. CDR3 size: 12 residues. CDR3: CASSFRGEKLFF. The CDR3 DNA is TGTGCCAGCAGCTTCAGGGGGGAAAAACTGTTTTTT.

The rearrangement uses TRBV7-2 and TRBJ2-3; TRBD2 aligns across 11 bases. Per the germline V gene, CDR1 is SGHTA and CDR2 is FQGNSA. The CDR3 length is 19 residues. V shed 3 bases and J 0 bases; nucleotides not matched to a gene: 11. The CDR3 DNA is TGTGCCAGCAGCTTGGGGGGGACTAGCGGACGCTTTAGCACAGATACGCAGTATTTT. Translated: CASSLGGTSGRFSTDTQYF.

This clone was found a few times. Other DNA variants within this sample encode the same CDR3. The chain uses TRBV9 and TRBJ1-1; D call uncertain. Deletions cut 0 bases from V and 2 bases from J, with 5 bases between. This CDR3 is 13 amino acids long. Per germline, CDR1 SGDLS and CDR2 YYNGEE. CDR3 DNA sequence: TGTGCCAGCAGCGTAGCGACTAACACTGAAGCTTTCTTT. Amino acid sequence: CASSVATNTEAFF.

This clone has only one observation. J is TRBJ2-2 and V is TRBV5-1, with a tentative D call TRBD2 (6 bases). V was trimmed by 3 bases and J by 0 bases, leaving 9 bases between them. This CDR3 region has 15 residues. Per germline, CDR1 SGHRS and CDR2 YFSETQ. Here the CDR3 reads CASSSGLANTGELFF. CDR3 DNA: TGCGCCAGCAGCTCGGGACTGGCGAACACCGGGGAGCTGTTTTTT.

The chain carries TRBV5-4 and TRBJ2-5, with TRBD1 matching over 7 bases. Trimming at V came to 4 bases and at J to 5 bases, leaving 8 bases not matched to a gene. Germline V CDR1 and CDR2: SGHNT, YYREEE (reference sequence). The CDR3 has 14 amino acids. CDR3 residues: CASSVTGAAETQYF. The CDR3 region has the DNA TGTGCCAGCAGCGTTACAGGGGCCGCGGAGACCCAGTACTTC.

As for this clone: The junction does not match germline at one end; this may be a read error. The rearrangement uses TRBV2 and TRBJ2-4, with D perhaps assigned TRBD1 or TRBD2 (5 bases each). The germline gives CDR1 SNHLY, CDR2 FYNNEI. The CDR3 runs to 10 residues. CDR3 amino acids: CASSAKSGRF. As DNA, the CDR3 is TGTGCCAGCAGTGCAAAATCGGGACGCTTC.

Comments on this clone: The same CDR3 arises from other DNA sequences in this sample as well. The chain's CDR3 is CSVEGRNTEAFF. CDR3 nucleotides: TGCAGCGTTGAGGGCCGGAACACTGAAGCTTTCTTT. This sequence joins TRBV29-1 and TRBJ1-1; D ambiguous. This CDR3 comprises 12 residues. Trimming shortened V by 3 bases and J by 1 base, and 6 bases separated the two germline ends. In germline, CDR1 is SQVTM, CDR2 ANQGSEA. The full variable domain, rest sourced from reference TRBV29-1 and TRBJ1-1, is SAVISQKPSRDICQRGTSLTIQCQVDSQVTMMFWYRQQPGQSLTLIATANQGSEATYESGFVIDKFPISRPNLTFSTLTVSNMSPEDSSIYLCSVEGRNTEAFFGQGTRLTVV.